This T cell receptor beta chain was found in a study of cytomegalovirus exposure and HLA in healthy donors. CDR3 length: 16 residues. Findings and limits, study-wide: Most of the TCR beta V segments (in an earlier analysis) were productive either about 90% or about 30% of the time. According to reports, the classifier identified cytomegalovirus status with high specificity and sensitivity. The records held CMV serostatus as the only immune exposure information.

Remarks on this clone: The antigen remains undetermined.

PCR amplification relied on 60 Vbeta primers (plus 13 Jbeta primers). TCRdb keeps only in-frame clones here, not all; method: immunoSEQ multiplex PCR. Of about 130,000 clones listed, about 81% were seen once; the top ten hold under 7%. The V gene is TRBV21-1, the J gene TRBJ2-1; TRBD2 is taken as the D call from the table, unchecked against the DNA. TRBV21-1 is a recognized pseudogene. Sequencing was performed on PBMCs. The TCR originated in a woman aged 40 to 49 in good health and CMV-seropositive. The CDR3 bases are TGTGCCAGCCCGCGGGGGAGTAGCGGGGGTTACAATGAGCAGTTCTTC. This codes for CASPRGSSGGYNEQFF.